The TCR beta chain described here comes from a study of cytomegalovirus exposure and HLA in healthy donors. The primer mix had 60 Vbeta and 13 Jbeta primers. In the original workflow: Later, about 80 million unique TCR beta chains were counted in an analysis, and roughly 11 million of them were shared. Profiling relied on immunoSEQ multiplex PCR, and the TCRdb table lists in-frame clones only, not all of them. That table furnishes V, J and clone size, whereas the DNA furnished D and trimming. The sample has some 64,000 clones; 80% to 90% are singletons. In germline, CDR1 is SGDLS, CDR2 YYNGEE. V gave up 3 bases and J gave up 2 bases, with 8 bases separating them. The CDR3 is 14 residues long.

The source is a man younger than 45 in good health and CMV-seropositive. Sequencing was carried out using PBMCs. V is TRBV9 and J is TRBJ2-2, with TRBD2 as a possible D gene (6 bases). In nucleotides, the CDR3 is TGTGCCAGCAGCGCACTAGCTAACACCGGGGAGCTGTTTTTT. It translates to CASSALANTGELFF.